One T cell receptor (beta chain) is described in this entry. This sample is part of a study of blood T cell repertoires in COVID-19. Overall study: The cDNA or gDNA used as material had been derived from T cells, B-cell-depleted T cells, or PBMCs.

Germline assignment: CDR1 MGHRA and CDR2 YSYEKL. V was shortened by 0 bases and J by 3 bases, with 14 bases between the two germline ends. CDR3 length equals 17 residues. Method: immunoSEQ multiplex PCR; TCRdb's copy keeps in-frame clones and lacks some. Found here are hundreds of thousands of clones, approximately 86% of them singletons; the top ten hold 1.3% to 1.5%. The sequence was obtained from a man older than 75 with acute or convalescent COVID-19. This chain connects TRBV4-1 to TRBJ2-2, with a tentative D call TRBD2 (5 bases). What was sequenced was peripheral blood. The CDR3 reads CASSQDREYPDTGELFF. In nucleotides, the CDR3 is TGCGCCAGCAGCCAAGATAGGGAGTACCCAGACACCGGGGAGCTGTTTTTT.